Detailed here is one T cell receptor (beta chain). CDR3 length: 13 residues. V lost 7 bases and J 2 bases, leaving 11 bases between the germline ends. In germline, CDR1 is LNHDA, CDR2 SQIVND (reference sequence). These data are taken from a study of control samples from healthy donors and cancer patients. This table comes from immunoSEQ multiplex PCR, and its TCRdb copy is limited to in-frame clones, with some not included. The table lists tens of thousands of clones, 70% to 75% of them singletons. Sequencing input: formalin-fixed, paraffin-embedded tissue. This TCR was sampled from a male donor with melanoma. The chain has TRBV19 and TRBJ2-5; weak D call: TRBD1 (6 bases). CDR3 amino acids: CASTRTGQETQYF. The CDR3 DNA reads as TGTGCCAGTACCCGCACAGGGCAAGAGACCCAGTACTTC.